The clone carrying this TCR beta chain was recorded once. The data belong to a study of blood T cell repertoires in COVID-19. Across the study: Specimens from acute and convalescent COVID-19 originated in the United States, Italy and Spain. PBMCs, B-cell-depleted T cells, or T cells were the source of the cDNA or gDNA that made up the material.

Original methodology: Amplification of reference gene primers was used by the study to estimate nucleated cell counts. Some clones are missing from TCRdb's copy, which holds only in-frame ones; the method was immunoSEQ multiplex PCR. Clonal size and the V and J genes are those of that table, whereas D and trimming came from the DNA. The table lists nearly 15,000 clones, 60% to 80% of them singletons. This TCR was sampled from a human donor in a cohort sampled during active COVID-19. Sequences were obtained from peripheral blood.

CDR3 residues: CASSYSGHQPQHF. The CDR3, as DNA: TGTGCCAGCAGTTACTCGGGCCATCAGCCCCAGCATTTT. V usage is TRBV6-2 or TRBV6-3 and J usage is TRBJ1-5; D unclear. The CDR3 totals 13 residues. Looked up from germline, CDR1 is MNHEY and CDR2 is SVGEGT. V dropped 0 bases and J dropped 5 bases, with 5 bases sitting between them.